This T cell receptor (beta chain) was sequenced in a study of OX40 agonist ivuxolimab in advanced cancers. For the study at large: At 82.7% male, the cohort had a mean age of about 55 years, ranging from roughly 20 to 90. Eligibility admitted prior anti-PD-1, anti-PD-L1 or anti-CTLA-4 therapy; roughly 40% had some. Overall study findings and caveats: Clones of CD4+ and CD8+ blood T cells grew by week 6 at doses of 0.1 to 3.0 mg/kg.

Blood was sampled at baseline, cycle 4 day 1, and cycle 7 day 1. Only in-frame clones appear in the TCRdb table, and some are missing; sequencing was by immunoSEQ multiplex PCR. This table has under 75,000 clones, around 90% appearing once. A word on this clone: Its antigen is unidentified.

Sequences were derived from CD4+ or CD8+ T cells sorted from blood, sampled in a trial of the OX40 agonist ivuxolimab. The TCR was taken from an adult with an advanced solid tumor such as melanoma, head and neck, liver or kidney cancer.

DNA of the CDR3: TGCGCCAGCAGCCAAGAAGAGAACAGAAACTATGGCTACACCTTC. Protein product: CASSQEENRNYGYTF. The chain is built from TRBV4-3 and TRBJ1-2; D call uncertain. This CDR3 is 15 amino acids long. Germline values: CDR1 LGHNA, CDR2 YSLEER. The V end was cut by 0 bases, the J end by 2 bases, with 10 bases between.